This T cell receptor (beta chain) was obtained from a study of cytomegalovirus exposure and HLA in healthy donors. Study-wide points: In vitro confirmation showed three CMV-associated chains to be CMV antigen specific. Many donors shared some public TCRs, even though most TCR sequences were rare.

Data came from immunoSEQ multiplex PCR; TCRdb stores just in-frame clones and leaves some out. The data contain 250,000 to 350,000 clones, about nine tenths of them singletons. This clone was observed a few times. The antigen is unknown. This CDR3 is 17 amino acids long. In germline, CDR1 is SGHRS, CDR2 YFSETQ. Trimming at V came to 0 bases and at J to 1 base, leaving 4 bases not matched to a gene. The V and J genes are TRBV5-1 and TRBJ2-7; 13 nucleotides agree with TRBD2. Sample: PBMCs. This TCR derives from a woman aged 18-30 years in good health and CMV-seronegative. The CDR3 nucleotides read TGCGCCAGCAGCTTGGGACTAGCGGGGGGATTATCCTACGAGCAGTACTTC. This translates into CASSLGLAGGLSYEQYF.